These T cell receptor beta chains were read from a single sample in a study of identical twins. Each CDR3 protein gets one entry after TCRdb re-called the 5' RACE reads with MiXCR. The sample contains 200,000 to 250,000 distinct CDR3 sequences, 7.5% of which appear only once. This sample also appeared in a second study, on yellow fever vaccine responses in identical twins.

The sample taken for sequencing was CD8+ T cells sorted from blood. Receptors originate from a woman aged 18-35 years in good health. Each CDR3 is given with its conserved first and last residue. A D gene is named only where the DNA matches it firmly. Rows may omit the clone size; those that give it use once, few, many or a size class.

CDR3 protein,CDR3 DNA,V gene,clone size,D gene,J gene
CASSTGTRTNTEAFF,TGTGCCAGCAGTACTGGGACAAGAACGAACACTGAAGCTTTCTTT,TRBV27,few,.,TRBJ1-1
CASSHGSWDEQFF,TGTGCCAGCAGCCACGGGTCGTGGGATGAGCAGTTCTTC,TRBV12-3/TRBV12-4,many,.,TRBJ2-1
CSVRDYTEAFF,TGCAGTGTAAGGGATTACACTGAAGCTTTCTTT,TRBV20-1,few,.,TRBJ1-1
CASSQFSSQPQHF,TGCGCCAGCAGCCAGTTCTCGAGTCAGCCCCAGCATTTT,TRBV4-1,many,.,TRBJ1-5
CAISDGTGLYEQYF,TGTGCCATCAGTGATGGGACTGGACTCTACGAGCAGTACTTC,TRBV10-3,few,.,TRBJ2-7
CSARPVNTGELFF,TGCAGTGCTAGACCGGTCAACACCGGGGAGCTGTTTTTT,TRBV20-1,many,.,TRBJ2-2
CASSFGFATLAKNIQYF,TGTGCCAGCAGTTTTGGTTTTGCGACCCTAGCCAAAAACATTCAGTACTTC,TRBV28,few,.,TRBJ2-4
CSAVLAKNIQYF,TGCAGTGCTGTTCTAGCCAAAAACATTCAGTACTTC,TRBV20-1,.,.,TRBJ2-4
CASSSTGEATDTQYF,TGTGCCAGCAGTTCGACAGGGGAGGCCACAGATACGCAGTATTTT,TRBV6-2/TRBV6-3,few,TRBD1,TRBJ2-3
CASSGGAYFSYNEQFF,TGTGCCAGCTCAGGGGGCGCATACTTTTCCTACAATGAGCAGTTCTTC,TRBV18,.,.,TRBJ2-1
CASSYTGGQQETQYF,TGTGCCAGCAGTTACACAGGGGGTCAGCAAGAGACCCAGTACTTC,TRBV6-5,many,TRBD1,TRBJ2-5
CASRLGTRHLNTEAFF,TGTGCCAGCAGACTCGGGACAAGACACTTGAACACTGAAGCTTTCTTT,TRBV6-5,few,.,TRBJ1-1
CASSLYGEGEQFF,TGTGCCAGCAGTTTATACGGGGAGGGTGAGCAGTTCTTC,TRBV12-3/TRBV12-4,.,TRBD2,TRBJ2-1
CASSPLGSGRANEQFF,TGTGCCAGCAGCCCCCTCGGTAGCGGGAGGGCGAATGAGCAGTTCTTC,TRBV14,.,TRBD2,TRBJ2-1
CSARAGLPTDTQYF,TGCAGTGCTAGGGCAGGGCTACCGACAGATACGCAGTATTTT,TRBV20-1,.,.,TRBJ2-3
CASSRQPLSYGYTF,TGCGCCAGCAGCCGACAGCCGCTAAGCTATGGCTACACCTTC,TRBV4-1,few,.,TRBJ1-2
CASSGAVSPNQPQHF,TGTGCCAGCAGCGGGGCCGTCTCCCCTAATCAGCCCCAGCATTTT,TRBV5-6,many,.,TRBJ1-5
CASKGDSKVEQYF,TGTGCCAGCAAGGGGGACTCCAAGGTCGAGCAGTACTTC,TRBV2,many,.,TRBJ2-7
CASSLEVTGADTQYF,TGCGCCAGCAGCTTGGAGGTGACAGGGGCAGATACGCAGTATTTT,TRBV5-1,.,TRBD1,TRBJ2-3
CASSYQGKSQPQHF,TGTGCCAGCAGTTACCAGGGAAAATCTCAGCCCCAGCATTTT,TRBV6-2/TRBV6-3,.,.,TRBJ1-5
CASSAERGGIYEQFF,TGTGCCAGCAGTGCGGAGCGGGGGGGAATATATGAGCAGTTCTTC,TRBV2,many,TRBD2,TRBJ2-1
CSVEDHSVVAGGGETQYF,TGCAGCGTTGAAGACCACTCGGTGGTAGCGGGAGGGGGAGAGACCCAGTACTTC,TRBV29-1,few,TRBD2,TRBJ2-5
CASSTVTGAGNTIYF,TGTGCCAGCAGTACAGTTACAGGGGCCGGAAACACCATATATTTT,TRBV12-3/TRBV12-4,many,TRBD1,TRBJ1-3
CASSLTGGHEAFF,TGTGCCAGCAGCTTGACAGGGGGCCATGAAGCTTTCTTT,TRBV13,.,TRBD1,TRBJ1-1
CASSPGGSKAEQFF,TGTGCCAGCAGTCCTGGGGGGAGCAAGGCTGAGCAGTTCTTC,TRBV12-3/TRBV12-4,many,.,TRBJ2-1
CASSPIQGRAADTQYF,TGTGCCAGCAGTCCAATACAGGGTAGGGCAGCAGATACGCAGTATTTT,TRBV28,many,.,TRBJ2-3
CASSLGGGAAYEQYF,TGCGCCAGCAGCTTGGGAGGGGGCGCCGCCTACGAGCAGTACTTC,TRBV5-1,few,TRBD1,TRBJ2-7
CASSSAQTSGRANEQYF,TGTGCCAGCAGCTCCGCACAAACTAGCGGGAGGGCCAACGAGCAGTACTTC,TRBV7-2,few,TRBD2,TRBJ2-7
CASSPLREGPYYGYTF,TGTGCCAGCAGTCCCCTCCGGGAGGGCCCCTACTATGGCTACACCTTC,TRBV12-3/TRBV12-4,many,.,TRBJ1-2
CASSALTEETQYF,TGTGCCAGCAGTGCACTGACTGAAGAGACCCAGTACTTC,TRBV2,.,.,TRBJ2-5
CASSVGRYTEAFF,TGCGCCAGCAGTGTCGGGCGATACACTGAAGCTTTCTTT,TRBV10-1,few,.,TRBJ1-1
CASSVGGGETQYF,TGTGCCAGCAGCGTAGGAGGGGGAGAGACCCAGTACTTC,TRBV9,.,.,TRBJ2-5
CASSLVQGNYNEQFF,TGCGCCAGCAGCTTGGTGCAGGGGAACTACAATGAGCAGTTCTTC,TRBV5-1,many,.,TRBJ2-1
CASITTSLNQETQYF,TGTGCCAGCATCACAACTAGCCTAAATCAAGAGACCCAGTACTTC,TRBV2,.,.,TRBJ2-5
CASSLLRGAKNNEQFF,TGTGCCAGCAGTTTATTACGGGGGGCTAAGAACAATGAGCAGTTCTTC,TRBV28,.,.,TRBJ2-1
CASSGDRGQPQHF,TGTGCCAGCAGTGGGGACAGGGGTCAGCCCCAGCATTTT,TRBV12-3/TRBV12-4,.,TRBD1,TRBJ1-5
CASSPPRGPVKNIQYF,TGTGCCAGCTCACCACCGAGAGGGCCTGTGAAAAACATTCAGTACTTC,TRBV18,.,.,TRBJ2-4
CASSYAWENTGELFF,TGTGCCAGCAGTTACGCATGGGAAAACACCGGGGAGCTGTTTTTT,TRBV6-5,few,.,TRBJ2-2
CSVVGQGAYEQYF,TGCAGCGTTGTGGGACAGGGGGCATACGAGCAGTACTTC,TRBV29-1,many,TRBD1,TRBJ2-7
CASSQRGWEGLDEQFF,TGCGCCAGCAGCCAACGGGGGTGGGAGGGCCTCGATGAGCAGTTCTTC,TRBV4-1,once,TRBD2,TRBJ2-1
CASSDWTSGTDTQYF,TGCGCCAGCAGTGATTGGACTAGCGGCACAGATACGCAGTATTTT,TRBV10-2,.,TRBD2,TRBJ2-3
CATSTGGNQPQHF,TGTGCCACCAGTACAGGGGGCAATCAGCCCCAGCATTTT,TRBV24-1,.,TRBD1,TRBJ1-5
CASSYSKWVTGANVLTF,TGTGCCAGCAGTTACTCGAAATGGGTGACTGGGGCCAACGTCCTGACTTTC,TRBV6-5,.,.,TRBJ2-6
CASSLAGVGTGELFF,TGTGCCAGCAGCTTAGCCGGGGTGGGAACCGGGGAGCTGTTTTTT,TRBV11-2,.,.,TRBJ2-2
CASRQFTENTEAFF,TGTGCCAGCAGGCAGTTCACAGAGAACACTGAAGCTTTCTTT,TRBV14,few,.,TRBJ1-1
CASIADTQYF,TGTGCCAGCATAGCGGATACGCAGTATTTT,TRBV2,.,.,TRBJ2-3
CASRPLGAPYEQYF,TGTGCCAGCAGGCCTCTGGGGGCTCCCTACGAGCAGTACTTC,TRBV12-3/TRBV12-4,many,.,TRBJ2-7
CASSTGTSGNTIYF,TGTGCCAGCAGCACAGGGACCTCTGGAAACACCATATATTTT,TRBV5-8,few,.,TRBJ1-3
CSARDSTSGRGEQFF,TGCAGTGCTAGAGATTCGACTAGCGGGAGGGGTGAGCAGTTCTTC,TRBV20-1,many,TRBD2,TRBJ2-1
CASSPQGARGNEQFF,TGTGCCAGCAGCCCTCAGGGGGCGCGGGGCAATGAGCAGTTCTTC,TRBV12-3/TRBV12-4,few,TRBD1,TRBJ2-1
CASTSASGATREQFF,TGCGCCAGCACCAGCGCGAGCGGGGCCACCCGAGAGCAGTTCTTC,TRBV5-1,.,TRBD2,TRBJ2-1
CASSSPDSQGGELFF,TGTGCCAGCAGCTCCCCGGATTCGCAGGGCGGGGAGCTGTTTTTT,TRBV7-9,many,.,TRBJ2-2